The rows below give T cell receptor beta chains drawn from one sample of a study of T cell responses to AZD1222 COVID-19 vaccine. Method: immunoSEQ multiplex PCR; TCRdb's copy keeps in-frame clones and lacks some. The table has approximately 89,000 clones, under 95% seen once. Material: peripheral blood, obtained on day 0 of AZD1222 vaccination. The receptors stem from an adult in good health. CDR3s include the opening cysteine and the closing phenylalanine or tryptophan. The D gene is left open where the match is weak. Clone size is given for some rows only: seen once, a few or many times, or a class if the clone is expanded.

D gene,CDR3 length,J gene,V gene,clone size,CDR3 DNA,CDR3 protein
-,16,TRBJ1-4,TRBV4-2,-,TGTGCCAGCAGCCAAGCGGAAGGACAGAGAGGTGAAAAACTGTTTTTT,CASSQAEGQRGEKLFF
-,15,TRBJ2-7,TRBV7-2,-,TGTGCCAGCAGCTTCGGGCCCATCCAATTTTACGAGCAGTACTTC,CASSFGPIQFYEQYF
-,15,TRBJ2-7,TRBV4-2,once,TGTGCCAGCAGCCAAGATGCCGGGGGCGCCTACGAGCAGTACTTC,CASSQDAGGAYEQYF
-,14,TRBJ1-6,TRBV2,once,TGTGCCAGCAGTGAATCTGGGGTGGGTTCACCCCTCCACTTT,CASSESGVGSPLHF
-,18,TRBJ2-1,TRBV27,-,TGTGCCAGCAGTTTATTTAGCCAGGGGATTAGCTCCTACAATGAGCAGTTCTTC,CASSLFSQGISSYNEQFF
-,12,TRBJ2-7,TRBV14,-,TGTGCCAGCAGTCGGACAGACTACGAGCAGTACTTC,CASSRTDYEQYF
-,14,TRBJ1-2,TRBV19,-,TGTGCCAGTAGTATTGGGTTGGGCAACTATGGCTACACCTTC,CASSIGLGNYGYTF
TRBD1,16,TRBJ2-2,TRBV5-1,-,TGCGCCAGCAGCTTGGGACAGGGGGGCGGCACCGGGGAGCTGTTTTTT,CASSLGQGGGTGELFF
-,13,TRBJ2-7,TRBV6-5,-,TGTGCCAGCACCAACCGGGGCAGTGACGAGCAGTACTTC,CASTNRGSDEQYF
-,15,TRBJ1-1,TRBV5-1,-,TGCGCCAGCAGCACGGGAGCGTCGGGGAACACTGAAGCTTTCTTT,CASSTGASGNTEAFF
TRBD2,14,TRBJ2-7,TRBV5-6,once,TGTGCCAGCAGCCGGACTAGCGGGATCTACGAGCAGTACTTC,CASSRTSGIYEQYF
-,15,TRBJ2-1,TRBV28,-,TGTGCCAGCAGCCTAACTCCCGTGGGGAGCAATGAGCAGTTCTTC,CASSLTPVGSNEQFF
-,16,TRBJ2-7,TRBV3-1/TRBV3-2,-,TGTGCCAGCAGCCGGACTTCCGGGACATTTAACTACGAGCAGTACTTC,CASSRTSGTFNYEQYF
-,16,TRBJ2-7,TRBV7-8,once,TGTGCCAGCAGCTTAGTAGGAGCGGTGTTGAACTACGAGCAGTACTTC,CASSLVGAVLNYEQYF
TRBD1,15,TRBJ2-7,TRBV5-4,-,TGTGCCAGCAGCTCTCCGGGACAGGCCAGCTACGAGCAGTACTTC,CASSSPGQASYEQYF
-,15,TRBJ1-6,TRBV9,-,TGTGCCAGCAGCGTAGGCGGGCAGGGAGATTCACCCCTCCACTTT,CASSVGGQGDSPLHF
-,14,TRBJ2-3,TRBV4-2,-,TGTGCCAGCAGCCAGGGCAGGGTGTCCGATACGCAGTATTTT,CASSQGRVSDTQYF
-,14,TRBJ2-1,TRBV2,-,TGTGCCAGCAGAAACCCCCTAGGGTACAATGAGCAGTTCTTC,CASRNPLGYNEQFF
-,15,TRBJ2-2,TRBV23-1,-,TGCGCCAGCAGTCACGGTGACAGATACACCGGGGAGCTGTTTTTT,CASSHGDRYTGELFF
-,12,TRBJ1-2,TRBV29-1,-,TGCAGCGTTGAGCAGGGAGGCTATGGCTACACCTTC,CSVEQGGYGYTF
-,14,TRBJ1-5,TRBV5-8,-,TGTGCCAGCAGCACTACAGGGAAGGGTCAGCCCCAGCATTTT,CASSTTGKGQPQHF
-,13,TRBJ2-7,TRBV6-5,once,TGTGCCAGCAGTTACGCGGAAACCTACGAGCAGTACTTC,CASSYAETYEQYF
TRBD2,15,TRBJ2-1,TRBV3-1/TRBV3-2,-,TGTGCCAGCAGCCAAGGGGCTAGCGGAGACAATGAGCAGTTCTTC,CASSQGASGDNEQFF
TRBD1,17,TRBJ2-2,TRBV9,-,TGTGCCAGCAGCGTCTTGGGACAGGGGACAAACACCGGGGAGCTGTTTTTT,CASSVLGQGTNTGELFF
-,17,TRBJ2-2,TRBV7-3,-,TGTGCCAGCAGCTTAATGGGAGTACGAACTGGGACCGGGGAGCTGTTTTTT,CASSLMGVRTGTGELFF
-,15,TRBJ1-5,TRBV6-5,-,TGTGCCAGCAGTCAGTTGTGGGCTCCCAATCAGCCCCAGCATTTT,CASSQLWAPNQPQHF
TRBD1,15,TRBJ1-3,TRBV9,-,TGTGCCAGCAGCGTAGGAAGCGGACAGGGAGGCACCATATATTTT,CASSVGSGQGGTIYF
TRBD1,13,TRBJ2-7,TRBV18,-,TGTGCCAGCTCACCCGGGACAGAATACGAGCAGTACTTC,CASSPGTEYEQYF
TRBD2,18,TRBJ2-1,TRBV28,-,TGTGCCAGCAGTTTCCAAGGGTCTGGTCTAGCGGGTTACAATGAGCAGTTCTTC,CASSFQGSGLAGYNEQFF
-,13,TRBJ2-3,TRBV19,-,TGTGCCAGTAGTCAAGGACCCACAGATACGCAGTATTTT,CASSQGPTDTQYF
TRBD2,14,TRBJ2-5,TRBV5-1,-,TGCGCCAGCAGCGGAGCGGGAGGGGAAGAGACCCAGTACTTC,CASSGAGGEETQYF
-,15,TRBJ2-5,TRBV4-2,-,TGTGCCAGCAGCATACCGGGACGGGCGGGGGAGACCCAGTACTTC,CASSIPGRAGETQYF
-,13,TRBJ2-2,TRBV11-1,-,TGTGCCAGCAGCCCCGGGAACACCGGGGAGCTGTTTTTT,CASSPGNTGELFF
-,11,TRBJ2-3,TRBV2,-,TGTGCCAGCAGCAGCACAGATACGCAGTATTTT,CASSSTDTQYF
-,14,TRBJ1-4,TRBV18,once,TGTGCCAGCTCACCACAGGGAACTAATGAAAAACTGTTTTTT,CASSPQGTNEKLFF
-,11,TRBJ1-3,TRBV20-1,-,TGCAGTGCTAGTGGGCGGGACACCATATATTTT,CSASGRDTIYF
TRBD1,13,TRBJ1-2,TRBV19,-,TGTGCCAGTAGTACGACAGGGCTCTATGGCTACACCTTC,CASSTTGLYGYTF
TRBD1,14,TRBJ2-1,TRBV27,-,TGTGCCAGCAGTCCGGGACAGGGGTTACGGGAGCAGTTCTTC,CASSPGQGLREQFF
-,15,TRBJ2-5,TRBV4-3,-,TGCGCCAGCAGCCAAGAACGCTCAAGGTCGGAGACCCAGTACTTC,CASSQERSRSETQYF
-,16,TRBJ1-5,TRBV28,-,TGTGCCAGCAGTTCGAGCGACTGGTATAGCAATCAGCCCCAGCATTTT,CASSSSDWYSNQPQHF
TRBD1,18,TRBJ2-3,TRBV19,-,TGTGCCAGTAGTACTCGGGACAGAGGAGCAAGTAGCACAGATACGCAGTATTTT,CASSTRDRGASSTDTQYF
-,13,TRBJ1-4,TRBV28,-,TGTGCCACGAAACAGGGTCGGAATGAAAAACTGTTTTTT,CATKQGRNEKLFF
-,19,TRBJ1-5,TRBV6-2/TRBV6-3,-,TGTGCCAGCAGTTACTCCGAAACAACGGGGCCGGAGGGCAATCAGCCCCAGCATTTT,CASSYSETTGPEGNQPQHF
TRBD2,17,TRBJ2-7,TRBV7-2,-,TGTGCCAGCAGCTCCCCCTGGCGGGAGGGCCAAGAGTACGAGCAGTACTTC,CASSSPWREGQEYEQYF
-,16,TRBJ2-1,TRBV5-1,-,TGCGCCAGCAGCTCCTCCTCTAGCGTCTCCTACAATGAGCAGTTCTTC,CASSSSSSVSYNEQFF
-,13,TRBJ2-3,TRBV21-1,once,TGTGCCCGGCCTTCAGGGAGGTCAGATACGCAGTATTTT,CARPSGRSDTQYF
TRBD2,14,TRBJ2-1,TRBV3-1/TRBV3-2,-,TGTGCCAGCAGCCAAGGACTAGCACGCAATGAGCAGTTCTTC,CASSQGLARNEQFF
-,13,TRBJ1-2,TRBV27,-,TGTGCCAGCAGTAGGCTGACAGAGTATGGCTACACCTTC,CASSRLTEYGYTF